A single T cell receptor (beta chain) is shown here with its context. There is no known antigen for this receptor. Base qualities are not at hand, and no much larger clone is one base apart. The record originates from a study of blood T cell repertoires in COVID-19 (dated by TCRdb to 2020 to 2022). In the study overall: Samples covering the acute and convalescent phases of COVID-19 were provided by collaborators in the United States, Italy and Spain. The prospective study material was composed of cDNA or gDNA derived from T cells, B-cell-depleted T cells, or PBMCs. Subjects who had been exposed to COVID-19, were actively infected with it, or had recovered from it provided the deeply sampled blood TCRbeta repertoires that made up the dataset. The sample metadata nearly always contained a de-identified subject ID, COVID-19 status, age in years and sex. The samples were drawn from the first 160 participants of the ongoing ImmuneRACE study and from 1,254 subjects provided by 6 global collaborators. The repertoires were released in a freely available public database intended as a resource for research on the immune response to SARS-CoV-2. Where HLA class I and class II types were available, the types were taken from metadata supplied by the sample provider, not from assay-based typing. Study-wide conclusions, independent of this receptor: The amount of clinical and demographic metadata varied by source and participant and was provided uncurated.

Participants in the prospective study were aged roughly 18 to 100 years, lived in some 24 United States geographic areas, and enrolled through a virtual design. To assign participants to cohorts, the prospective study relied on clinical history that participants themselves reported in a screening survey and a study questionnaire. Recovered participants in ImmuneRACE Cohort 3 were defined as having two consecutive negative NP/OP PCR tests, clearance from a healthcare professional, or resolution of symptoms. Each participant in the prospective study had whole blood, serum and a nasopharyngeal or oropharyngeal swab collected by mobile phlebotomists. Prospective study participants could optionally give additional blood draws and questionnaires over a roughly 2-month period. Before DNA extraction, blood samples from the prospective study were shipped at room temperature or frozen. TCRbeta CDR3 regions were amplified from genomic DNA using the immunoSEQ Assay, a bias-controlled multiplex PCR. From the authors' description of their analysis: The number of nucleated cells in each sample was estimated from the amplification of reference gene primers within the assay. Sequence reads were collapsed and filtered to measure the absolute abundance of every unique TCRbeta CDR3 rearrangement. For each sample, productive Simpson clonality was calculated as the square root of Simpson's diversity index over productive rearrangements. The clones in this table, taken by TCRdb from immuneACCESS, are in-frame only. Not every clone is retained; where verified, under half of the shortfall comes from an unresolved V gene, and the cause of the rest is unknown. V, J and clone size are those of that table, while D and trimming were read from the DNA. Across this sample there are some 130,000 clones, with around 73% seen only once. The top ten hold more than 5% of the sample.

Reading from cysteine to phenylalanine, the CDR3 counts 16 amino acids. Only the CDR3 part of the read is kept: 48 bases, read in frame from the first base. CDR1 LGHDT and CDR2 YNNKEL were looked up in the germline V gene (reference sequence). The germline ends are 18 bases apart after V is trimmed by 4 bases and J by 5 bases. The V gene is TRBV3-1 (or the pseudogene TRBV3-2) and the J gene is TRBJ2-1; too little of a D gene remains to name it. The sequence derives from a woman between 50 and 59 years old who had recovered from COVID-19. The specimen sequenced was PBMCs or T cells enriched from blood (not recorded which). The DNA reads TGTGCCAGCAGCCTTCCACATTCAGATGCACACAATGAGCAGTTCTTC. This yields the protein CASSLPHSDAHNEQFF.